The 32 T cell receptor beta chains listed next were all sequenced from one sample in a study of blood T cells in healthy people across ages. Together with a sample-barcoded 5' primer, a J-beta primer mix was included in a second PCR lasting roughly 6 to 12 cycles. TCRdb passed the 5' RACE reads through MiXCR, listing each CDR3 protein once. The sample yields some 710,000 distinct CDR3 sequences, 20% to 25% seen once. Sequenced material: blood. The source of these receptors is a man in his sixties or seventies in good health.

The chain employs TRBV15 and TRBJ2-1, with D perhaps TRBD1 or TRBD2 (6 bases each). The CDR3 loop spans 16 amino acids. The germline gives CDR1 LNHNV, CDR2 YYDKDF (reference sequence). The V end was cut by 3 bases, the J end by 2 bases, with 14 bases between. The CDR3 region is CATSSRGATTYNEQFF. CDR3 sequence (DNA): TGTGCCACCAGCAGTAGGGGGGCTACAACCTACAATGAGCAGTTCTTC.

In this sample, this clonotype turned up a few times. The chain is built from TRBV12-3 or TRBV12-4 and TRBJ1-1, with D unresolved. CDR3 length: 14 amino acids. V lost 5 bases, J lost 5 bases, and 15 bases lay in between. CDR3 residues: CASSLLTRETEAFF. The CDR3 coding sequence is TGTGCCAGCAGTCTTTTAACCCGGGAAACTGAAGCTTTCTTT.

The chain is built from TRBV20-1 and TRBJ2-1; tentative D call: TRBD2 (6 bases). The CDR3 consists of 12 residues. Germline CDR1 is DFQATT and CDR2 is SNEGSKA (reference sequence). Between the trimmed V and J ends, which lost 5 bases and 5 bases, there was a span of 10 bases. CDR3 coding DNA: TGCAGTGCTCGGGACTGGAACAATGAGCAGTTCTTC. This translates into CSARDWNNEQFF.

The V gene is TRBV29-1, the J gene TRBJ1-2; 7 bases are shared with TRBD1. The germline V gene encodes CDR1 SQVTM and CDR2 ANQGSEA. This CDR3 has 11 amino acids. V dropped 4 bases and J dropped 6; count of bases not matched to a gene: 2. DNA for the CDR3: TGCAGCGTTGGTGGGACAGATGGCTACACCTTC. Its protein is CSVGGTDGYTF.

This clonotype was observed at least ten times. A junction end diverges from the germline sequence, so it may reflect a read error. J is TRBJ2-5 and V is TRBV6-5; no reliable D call. The CDR3 is 12 residues long. Germline CDR1 is MNHEY and CDR2 is SVGAGI. The CDR3: CASRTGQETQYF. The DNA for the CDR3 is TGCGCCAGCAGAACCGGCCAAGAGACCCAGTACTTC.

Notes on this clonotype: Given the absence of the conserved phenylalanine or tryptophan at the CDR3 end, a read error is likely. The DNA is left out, because the CDR3 cannot be placed on it with certainty; the CDR3 is given as TCRdb lists it. The gene calls are TRBV30 and TRBJ2-5; the D call TRBD1 from the table was never checked on the DNA. The CDR3 is 11 residues long, ends included. CDR1 GTSNPN and CDR2 SVGIG come from the germline V gene (reference sequence). The CDR3: CAWSVPRAINV.

This clonotype was recorded a few times. An end of the junction does not agree with germline; a read error may underlie this. The gene calls are TRBV9 and TRBJ1-2; no definite D call. The CDR3 contains 15 residues. CDR1 is SGDLS and CDR2 is YYNGEE in the germline V gene. The CDR3 DNA reads as TGTGCCAGCAGCGAGGACTCTTCCGGCAACTATGGCTGCACCTTC. The encoded protein is CASSEDSSGNYGCTF.

This clonotype was seen more than once but under ten times. In DNA, the CDR3 is TGTGCCAACCGAGAAAGCTCTGGGGCCAACGTCCTGACTTTC. Its translation is CANRESSGANVLTF. The chain uses TRBV2 and TRBJ2-6; the D is unclear. This CDR3 has 14 amino acids. V lost 10 bases to trimming and J lost 0 bases, with 10 bases between them. Germline-derived CDR1 and CDR2 are SNHLY and FYNNEI.

This clonotype was counted between two and nine times. The chain has TRBV19 and TRBJ2-5; D might be TRBD1 (6 bases). V dropped 3 bases and J dropped 5 bases, with 7 bases sitting between them. The CDR3 consists of 12 residues. The germline gives CDR1 LNHDA, CDR2 SQIVND (reference sequence). The CDR3 loop is CASSIGQETQYF. DNA of the CDR3: TGTGCCAGTAGTATCGGACAGGAGACCCAGTACTTC.

The chain links TRBV7-2 to TRBJ1-1; 8 bases match TRBD1. The V gene's germline CDR1 is SGHTA and CDR2 FQGNSA. This CDR3 region has 16 residues. Germline trimming cut 4 bases from V and 4 bases from J; bases unmatched to any gene: 11. CDR3 DNA sequence: TGTGCCAGCAGCTCACAGGGGGTTGGGGTTGGCACTGAAGCTTTCTTT. The encoded protein is CASSSQGVGVGTEAFF.

This clonotype was seen only a few times. The rearrangement uses TRBV27 and TRBJ1-6; TRBD1 matches at 8 bases. Trimming took 7 bases from V and 7 from J; bases not matched to a gene: 6. The CDR3 covers 14 residues. CDR1 is MNHEY and CDR2 is SMNVEV in the germline V gene (reference sequence). CDR3 in amino acids: CASTLTGVNSPLHF. The CDR3 DNA follows: TGTGCCAGCACCCTGACAGGGGTGAATTCACCCCTCCACTTT.

This clonotype occurred a few times. V gene TRBV18 combines with J gene TRBJ1-4, with 9 bases aligning to TRBD1. J lost 7 bases, V lost 3 bases, and 6 bases had no gene match. Germline V gives CDR1 KGHSH, CDR2 LQKENI. The CDR3 is 15 amino acids. In DNA form, the CDR3 reads TGTGCCAGCTCACCGCCGGGACAGGGAGGTGAAAAACTGTTTTTT. Translation gives CASSPPGQGGEKLFF.

V and J are TRBV20-1 and TRBJ1-2, with TRBD1 identical over 7 bases. CDR3 length: 17 amino acids. The ends lost 0 bases at V and 2 bases at J; junction bases unmatched: 12. Germline lookup yields CDR1 DFQATT and CDR2 SNEGSKA (reference sequence). CDR3 sequence reads: CSARDPRDSSFNYGYTF. In nucleotides, the CDR3 is TGCAGTGCTAGAGACCCCCGGGACAGCTCTTTCAACTATGGCTACACCTTC.

This chain uses TRBV6-2 or TRBV6-3 with TRBJ2-6, with TRBD2 as a possible D gene (5 bases). This CDR3 has 15 residues. Trimming cost V 1 base and J 3 bases, with 7 bases left between them. Germline CDR1 is MNHEY and CDR2 is SVGEGT. The CDR3: CASSYLEDGANVLTF. DNA for the CDR3: TGTGCCAGCAGTTACTTGGAGGATGGGGCCAACGTCCTGACTTTC.

The chain links TRBV10-1 to TRBJ2-2; 9 bases align to TRBD1. The CDR3 consists of 14 residues. Germline CDR1 reads WNHNN; CDR2 reads SYGVQD (reference sequence). Trimming cost V 2 bases and J 5 bases; bases outside gene matches: 0. The CDR3 reads CASSEDRGTGELFF. CDR3 bases: TGCGCCAGCAGTGAGGACAGGGGGACCGGGGAGCTGTTTTTT.

The genes are TRBV6-5 and TRBJ2-2; the D gene is possibly TRBD2 (6 bases). Trimming took 6 bases from V and 4 from J, leaving 15 bases between them. Germline lookup yields CDR1 MNHEY and CDR2 SVGAGI. The CDR3 covers 15 residues. CDR3 amino acids: CASSYGSGGTGELFF. In DNA form, the CDR3 reads TGTGCCAGCAGCTACGGGAGTGGGGGCACCGGGGAGCTGTTTTTT.

V usage is TRBV24-1 and J usage is TRBJ2-7, with TRBD1 matching over 9 bases. Germline CDR1 and CDR2: KGHDR and SFDVKD. V was pared by 9 bases and J by 0 bases, with 5 bases of the junction left unmatched. This CDR3 region has 14 residues. The CDR3 is CATRTGDASYEQYF. DNA of the CDR3: TGTGCCACCCGGACAGGGGACGCCTCCTACGAGCAGTACTTC.

The chain uses TRBV5-1 and TRBJ2-4, with D perhaps being TRBD1 or TRBD2 (7 bases each). The CDR3 loop spans 16 amino acids. Germline V gene lookup returns CDR1 SGHRS and CDR2 YFSETQ. Trimming shortened V by 3 bases and J by 0 bases, and 13 bases separated the two germline ends. CDR3 bases: TGCGCCAGCAGCTCAGGGGGGGACGTAGCCAAAAACATTCAGTACTTC. Translation gives CASSSGGDVAKNIQYF.

The DNA for the CDR3 is TGCAGTGCTAGAGACAGGGGGCGAATTAGAGATACGCAGTATTTT. As protein: CSARDRGRIRDTQYF. This chain uses TRBV20-1 with TRBJ2-3; 8 bases line up with TRBD1. Per germline, CDR1 DFQATT and CDR2 SNEGSKA (reference sequence). The CDR3 spans 15 residues. Trimming cost V 0 bases and J 5 bases; bases outside gene matches: 7.

J is TRBJ1-1 and V is TRBV27; 8 bases agree with TRBD1. This CDR3 has 15 residues. Germline-derived CDR1 and CDR2 are MNHEY and SMNVEV (reference sequence). Trimming at V came to 6 bases and at J to 1 base, leaving 7 bases not matched to a gene. CDR3 nucleotides: TGTGCCAGCAGACCCCAGGGGGCGGGGAACACTGAAGCTTTCTTT. Encoded protein: CASRPQGAGNTEAFF.

This clonotype was detected a few times. The V and J genes are TRBV12-3 or TRBV12-4 and TRBJ1-5, with 9 bases lining up with TRBD1. The CDR3 runs to 15 residues. The junction had 3 bases not matched to a gene; V was cut back by 5 bases and J by 1 base. The DNA of the CDR3 is TGTGCCAGCAGTATGACAGGGGGGAGCAATCAGCCCCAGCATTTT. Protein product: CASSMTGGSNQPQHF.

This clonotype was found a few times. The V call is TRBV5-1, the J call TRBJ2-1; 9 nucleotides line up with TRBD2. The CDR3 is 16 amino acids. The V gene end was trimmed by 2 bases and the J gene end by 1 base; junction bases not matched to a gene: 4. CDR1 is SGHRS, CDR2 YFSETQ, per germline. The CDR3 nucleotides read TGCGCCAGCAGCTTTCTGAGCGGGGGGTCCTACAATGAGCAGTTCTTC. Protein product: CASSFLSGGSYNEQFF.

This clonotype was recorded at least ten times. The gene calls are TRBV20-1 and TRBJ2-5; D unresolved. Germline V gene data show CDR1 as DFQATT and CDR2 as SNEGSKA (reference sequence). The CDR3 is 11 residues long. Trimming pared 7 bases from V and 0 bases from J, leaving 6 bases between. In DNA form, the CDR3 reads TGCAGTGGGCAACACCAAGAGACCCAGTACTTC. It encodes CSGQHQETQYF.

On this clonotype: At one boundary the junction diverges from the germline segment, which might be a read error. This chain joins TRBV5-1 and TRBJ2-5; TRBD1 agrees at 9 bases. CDR1 is SGHRS, CDR2 YFSETQ, per germline. The CDR3 is 16 amino acids. CDR3 nucleotide sequence: TGCGCCAGCAGCTTGGACAGGGGGCCTATCCAAGAGGCCCAGTACTTC. Amino acid sequence: CASSLDRGPIQEAQYF.

In its sample, this clonotype was seen once. The chain joins TRBV6-1 to TRBJ2-1; no definite D call. From germline, CDR1 is MNHNS and CDR2 SASEGT. The V end lost 2 bases, the J end lost 0 bases, and 8 bases lay between the germline ends. The CDR3 is 15 residues long. The CDR3 DNA reads as TGTGCCAGCAGTGAAACTTTAGGCTCCTACAATGAGCAGTTCTTC. It is translated as CASSETLGSYNEQFF.

The table lists this clonotype with a count of one. This chain links TRBV7-9 with TRBJ2-3; TRBD1 agrees at 7 bases. The CDR3 runs to 16 residues. Trimming at V came to 4 bases and at J to 3 bases, leaving 10 bases not matched to a gene. Germline V gene data show CDR1 as SEHNR and CDR2 as FQNEAQ (reference sequence). The CDR3 DNA sequence: TGTGCCAGCAGCTCGGTAGGGACAGTAATTACAGATACGCAGTATTTT. Protein: CASSSVGTVITDTQYF. Full variable domain (missing parts from reference TRBV7-9 and TRBJ2-3): DTGVSQNPRHKITKRGQNVTFRCDPISEHNRLYWYRQTLGQGPEFLTYFQNEAQLEKSRLLSDRFSAERPKGSFSTLEIQRTEQGDSAMYLCASSSVGTVITDTQYFGPGTRLTVL.

There are a few counts of this clonotype. This chain links TRBV7-2 with TRBJ1-1; D ambiguous. The CDR3 totals 13 residues. Germline lookup yields CDR1 SGHTA and CDR2 FQGNSA. The V and J ends lost 4 bases and 10 bases respectively, with 16 bases between them. As DNA, the CDR3 is TGTGCCAGCAGCTCGTGGCACGGGTCTGCAGCTTTCTTT. Translating it yields CASSSWHGSAAFF.

The genes are TRBV12-3 or TRBV12-4 and TRBJ1-2; D is ambiguous. Trimming pared 7 bases from V and 8 bases from J, leaving 14 bases between. The CDR3 is 12 amino acids. The CDR3 loop is CASTYGTRGYTF. The CDR3 DNA reads as TGTGCCAGCACCTACGGAACCCGGGGCTACACCTTC.

This clonotype was detected a few times. This chain connects TRBV20-1 to TRBJ2-1; D gene uncertain. V lost 4 bases and J 6 bases, leaving 19 bases between the germline ends. Germline V gives CDR1 DFQATT, CDR2 SNEGSKA (reference sequence). The length of the CDR3 is 15 residues. For the CDR3, the DNA is TGCAGTGCTATCGTCCGGACGACGACGCGCAATGAGCAGTTCTTC. Translated, it gives CSAIVRTTTRNEQFF.

The chain uses TRBV27 and TRBJ2-2, with D maybe TRBD2 (7 bases). Germline V gene sequence: CDR1 MNHEY, CDR2 SMNVEV (reference sequence). The CDR3 loop spans 16 amino acids. V lost 6 bases and J lost 5, with 19 bases in between. CDR3 protein: CASSEGGAPRTGELFF. The DNA of the CDR3 is TGTGCCAGCAGCGAAGGGGGGGCGCCCCGTACCGGGGAGCTGTTTTTT.

This clonotype was found once. This chain connects TRBV19 to TRBJ2-2, with 8 bases aligning to TRBD1. The V gene end was trimmed by 4 bases and the J gene end by 4 bases; junction bases not matched to a gene: 8. The CDR3 length is 16 residues. Germline CDR1 reads LNHDA; CDR2 reads SQIVND (reference sequence). The CDR3: CASSKTGARGTGELFF. Here the CDR3 DNA reads TGTGCCAGTAGTAAGACAGGGGCCCGAGGCACCGGGGAGCTGTTTTTT.

The chain is built from TRBV7-2 and TRBJ2-3; D might be TRBD2 (6 bases). V was trimmed by 4 bases and J by 0 bases, leaving 14 bases between them. Germline CDR1 reads SGHTA; CDR2 reads FQGNSA. The CDR3 loop spans 16 amino acids. This CDR3 reads CASSYRQAGSTDTQYF. Here the CDR3 DNA reads TGTGCCAGCAGCTATCGTCAGGCGGGGAGCACAGATACGCAGTATTTT.